The clone carrying this TCR beta chain was picked up a small number of times. Its antigen is still unknown. Data came from immunoSEQ multiplex PCR; TCRdb stores just in-frame clones and leaves some out. This sample has 75,000 to 100,000 clones, with 80% to 90% found just once. CDR1 is LNHDA and CDR2 is SQIVND in the germline V gene (reference sequence). The CDR3 sequence is 15 residues long. The V gene lost 7 bases and the J gene lost 1 base, with 13 bases spanning the gap. Treatment of patients with chemo-refractory metastatic non-small-cell lung cancer consisted of focal radiation plus CTLA-4 blockade with ipilimumab. These data originate in a study of radiotherapy plus CTLA-4 blockade in lung cancer. Study outcomes and limitations: Once radiotherapy plus ipilimumab had been given, TCR clones derived from tumor expanded in blood. Early shifts in blood T cell clones, with interferon-beta, reportedly predicted response best.

This specimen consisted of peripheral blood, obtained from a patient treated with radiotherapy plus ipilimumab. The source is a human donor with non-small cell lung cancer that progressed on radiotherapy plus ipilimumab. The chain employs TRBV19 and TRBJ2-2; D is ambiguous. The CDR3 DNA reads TGTGCCAGTACCTTAAGGCCACAGAACACCGGGGAGCTGTTTTTT. Amino acids: CASTLRPQNTGELFF.